Listed here are 18 T cell receptor beta chains from one sample, sequenced in a study of blood T cell repertoires in COVID-19 (dated by TCRdb to the early 2020s). The protocol used for the library was the immunoSEQ multiplex PCR assay. Sourced from immuneACCESS, this table was stored by TCRdb with only in-frame sequences that have V and J called. A share of the clones is absent; for the studies checked, an unresolved V gene accounts for under half, and the remainder has no known explanation. The sample profile shows 25,000 to 35,000 clones; around 92% of them were found once. Together, the top ten hold 2% to 2.5% of the sample. The sample taken for sequencing was peripheral blood. The origin of the receptors is a man in his forties or fifties with active COVID-19.

The chain is built from TRBV9 and TRBJ2-1, with 8 bases that match TRBD2. The CDR3 is made up of 13 amino acids. The germline gives CDR1 SGDLS, CDR2 YYNGEE. The V segment lost 6 bases and the J segment 8 bases; nucleotides outside the gene matches: 7. CDR3 region: CASMGLDGDEQFF. CDR3 bases: TGTGCCAGCATGGGACTAGATGGCGATGAGCAGTTCTTC.

In DNA, the CDR3 is TGTGCCAGCAGCTTAATTCATGACATTCAGTACTTC. This sequence encodes CASSLIHDIQYF. The genes are TRBV7-9 and TRBJ2-4, with D unresolved. CDR1 and CDR2 (germline): SEHNR, FQNEAQ (reference sequence). The CDR3 has 12 amino acids. V dropped 2 bases and J dropped 8 bases, with 7 bases sitting between them.

The V call is TRBV19, the J call TRBJ2-2, with 8 bases fitting TRBD2. The CDR3 has 12 residues. Germline trimming cut 6 bases from V and 8 bases from J; bases unmatched to any gene: 2. From germline, CDR1 is LNHDA and CDR2 SQIVND (reference sequence). CDR3 in amino acids: CASRPSGGELFF. The CDR3 DNA reads as TGTGCCAGTAGGCCTAGCGGGGGGGAGCTGTTTTTT.

This rearrangement joins TRBV10-2 to TRBJ2-1, with a tentative D call TRBD1 (5 bases). Germline V gene sequence: CDR1 WSHSY, CDR2 SAAADI. The CDR3 is 14 amino acids. Trimming pared 3 bases from V and 7 bases from J, leaving 13 bases between. CDR3 DNA sequence: TGCGCCAGCAGTGACGTGGGGCTAGATAATGAGCAGTTCTTC. Its translation: CASSDVGLDNEQFF.

J is TRBJ2-5 and V is TRBV27; 7 nucleotides line up with TRBD2. The CDR3 runs 15 residues. The germline CDR1 and CDR2 sequences are MNHEY and SMNVEV (reference sequence). J lost 1 base, V lost 5 bases, and 7 bases had no gene match. This CDR3 is CASSPMGGSQETQYF. In nucleotides, the CDR3 is TGTGCCAGCAGTCCAATGGGGGGGAGCCAAGAGACCCAGTACTTC.

The chain carries TRBV6-4 and TRBJ1-2; no reliable D call. With 5 bases removed from V and 1 base from J, the gap between germline ends came to 23 bases. Germline values: CDR1 MRHNA, CDR2 SNTAGT. The CDR3 is 18 residues long. The DNA for the CDR3 is TGTGCCAGCAGTCTCCTCAAATCAGGTTACTTACTTAACTATGGCTACACCTTC. Residues: CASSLLKSGYLLNYGYTF.

V is TRBV2 and J is TRBJ2-3, with D tentatively TRBD2 (7 bases). V lost 8 bases and J 3 bases, leaving 12 bases between the germline ends. The CDR3 has 13 residues. In germline, CDR1 is SNHLY, CDR2 FYNNEI. The CDR3: CASERGATDTQYF. The CDR3 nucleotides read TGTGCCAGCGAACGGGGGGCGACAGATACGCAGTATTTT.

A few counts support this clone. The chain recombines TRBV6-4 with TRBJ2-1; 12 nucleotides match TRBD1. This CDR3 has 15 residues. V lost 4 bases to trimming and J lost 7 bases; unmatched junction nucleotides: 5. Germline CDR1 MRHNA, CDR2 SNTAGT. The CDR3 coding sequence is TGTGCCAGCAGTGTTTCGGGACAGGGGGCAAATGAGCAGTTCTTC. Translated: CASSVSGQGANEQFF.

This clone was found a few times. The CDR3 sequence: CASSQVVGVEADTQYF. The CDR3 coding sequence is TGTGCCAGCAGCCAAGTTGTGGGAGTGGAGGCAGATACGCAGTATTTT. The chain is built from TRBV3-1 (or the pseudogene TRBV3-2) and TRBJ2-3, with a tentative D call TRBD2 (5 bases). Trimming removed 1 base at V and 4 bases at J, with 15 bases between. The germline CDR1 and CDR2 sequences are LGHDT and YNNKEL (reference sequence). The CDR3 loop spans 16 amino acids.

This clone has a single count. The V and J genes are TRBV5-1 and TRBJ1-5; D remains unclear. CDR3 length equals 15 residues. Germline V lookup: CDR1 SGHRS, CDR2 YFSETQ. Deletions cut 0 bases from V and 4 bases from J, with 11 bases between. CDR3 coding DNA: TGCGCCAGCAGCTTGGTGGCGGGTAATAATCAGCCCCAGCATTTT. Translating gives CASSLVAGNNQPQHF.

This chain joins TRBV25-1 and TRBJ1-6; 9 bases agree with TRBD1. The CDR3 extends over 13 amino acids. The V and J ends lost 7 bases and 9 bases, in that order; junction bases with no gene match: 4. Germline CDR1 MGHDK, CDR2 SYGVNS. The CDR3 region has the DNA TGTGCCAGCACCGGGACAGGGCCTTCACCCCTCCACTTT. Amino acids: CASTGTGPSPLHF.

The J gene is TRBJ1-5, the V gene TRBV5-5, with 9 bases aligning to TRBD1. Germline lookup yields CDR1 SGHKS and CDR2 YYEKEE (reference sequence). The CDR3 is made up of 15 amino acids. Trimming cost V 3 bases and J 3 bases; bases outside gene matches: 4. The CDR3 DNA sequence: TGTGCCAGCAGCTGGCGGGACAGGGACAATCAGCCCCAGCATTTT. Protein product: CASSWRDRDNQPQHF.

CDR3 in DNA: TGTGCCAGCAGGGGACAGGGGATAACTAATGAAAAACTGTTTTTT. It specifies CASRGQGITNEKLFF. This chain uses TRBV2 with TRBJ1-4; 10 nucleotides match TRBD1. Germline trimming cut 6 bases from V and 1 base from J; bases unmatched to any gene: 2. The CDR3 contains 15 residues. CDR1 is SNHLY, CDR2 FYNNEI, per germline.

V and J are TRBV6-5 and TRBJ2-2; a possible D gene is TRBD2 (5 bases). V was trimmed by 2 bases and J by 1 base, leaving 5 bases between them. Germline V gene sequence: CDR1 MNHEY, CDR2 SVGAGI. CDR3 length: 14 residues. The CDR3 DNA is TGTGCCAGCAGTTACCGGGGGAACACCGGGGAGCTGTTTTTT. It encodes CASSYRGNTGELFF.

This chain uses TRBV7-2 with TRBJ1-6; unclear D gene. Germline V gene sequence: CDR1 SGHTA, CDR2 FQGNSA. The CDR3 loop spans 13 amino acids. The V and J ends lost 8 bases and 2 bases respectively, with 7 bases between them. The CDR3 spells CASARAYNSPLHF. The DNA for the CDR3 is TGTGCCAGCGCGAGGGCCTATAATTCACCCCTCCACTTT.

The gene calls are TRBV5-6 and TRBJ1-6; a possible D gene is TRBD1 (5 bases). Germline-derived CDR1 and CDR2 are SGHDT and YYEEEE. This CDR3 contains 16 residues. The V end lost 7 bases, the J end lost 0 bases, and 14 bases lay between the germline ends. In DNA form, the CDR3 reads TGTGCCAGCTCGCTTGTGGGACTCTCCTATAATTCACCCCTCCACTTT. Protein: CASSLVGLSYNSPLHF.

J is TRBJ2-7 and V is TRBV5-1; no firm D call. V lost 1 base to trimming and J lost 0 bases, with 8 bases between them. CDR3 size: 14 residues. The germline gives CDR1 SGHRS, CDR2 YFSETQ. CDR3 protein: CASSLSSGSYEQYF. CDR3 sequence (DNA): TGCGCCAGCAGCTTGAGCTCCGGCTCCTACGAGCAGTACTTC.

The chain has TRBV29-1 and TRBJ1-4; 10 bases map to TRBD1. Germline trimming cut 6 bases from V and 4 bases from J; bases unmatched to any gene: 8. The CDR3 length is 15 residues. Germline lookup yields CDR1 SQVTM and CDR2 ANQGSEA. The CDR3 bases are TGCAGCGTCTCGGACAGGGGGGGGTTTAATGAAAAACTGTTTTTT. Amino acid sequence: CSVSDRGGFNEKLFF.